This T cell receptor (beta chain) was observed in a study of prognosis after radiotherapy for stage I lung cancer. The length of the CDR3 is 15 residues. CDR1 MNHEY and CDR2 SMNVEV come from the germline V gene (reference sequence). The V end was cut by 5 bases, the J end by 2 bases, with 16 bases between. There were 5 to 7.5 milliliters of peripheral blood drawn at each of two time points. The genomic DNA TCR beta CDR3 region underwent two rounds of multiplex PCR. First-round PCR employed TRBV- and TRBJ-specific primers for each gene. PCR proceeded to a second round, and that round used universal primers. TCRdb used MiXCR to reprocess the multiplex PCR reads, holding one entry per CDR3 protein. The sample comprises fewer than 65,000 distinct CDR3 sequences, about 32% of which are singletons, and approximately 9% rests with the top ten.

This clonotype was sampled from a donor at least 50 years old with non-small cell lung cancer. The sequencing here drew on PBMCs, taken before or after stereotactic body radiation therapy (not recorded which). V gene TRBV27 combines with J gene TRBJ2-7, with D maybe TRBD1 (5 bases). CDR3 in DNA: TGTGCCAGCAGTGCAGACAGTTCCGGTACCTACGAGCAGTACTTC. Amino acid sequence: CASSADSSGTYEQYF.